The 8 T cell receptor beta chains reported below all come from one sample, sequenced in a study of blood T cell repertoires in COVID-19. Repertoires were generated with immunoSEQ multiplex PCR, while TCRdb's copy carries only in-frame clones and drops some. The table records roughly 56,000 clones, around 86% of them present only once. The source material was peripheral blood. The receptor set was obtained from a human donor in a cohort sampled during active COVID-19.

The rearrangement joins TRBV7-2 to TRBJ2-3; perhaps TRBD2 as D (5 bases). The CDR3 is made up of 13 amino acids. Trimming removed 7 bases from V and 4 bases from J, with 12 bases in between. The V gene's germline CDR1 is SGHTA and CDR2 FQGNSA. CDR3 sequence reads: CASTSEGPDTQYF. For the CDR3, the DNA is TGTGCCAGCACATCCGAGGGCCCAGATACGCAGTATTTT.

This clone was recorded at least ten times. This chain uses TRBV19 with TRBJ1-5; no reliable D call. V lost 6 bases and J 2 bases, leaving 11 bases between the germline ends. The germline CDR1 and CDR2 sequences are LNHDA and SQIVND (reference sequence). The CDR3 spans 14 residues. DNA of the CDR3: TGTGCCAGTAGCCCACCAACAGGCAATCAGCCCCAGCATTTT. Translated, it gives CASSPPTGNQPQHF.

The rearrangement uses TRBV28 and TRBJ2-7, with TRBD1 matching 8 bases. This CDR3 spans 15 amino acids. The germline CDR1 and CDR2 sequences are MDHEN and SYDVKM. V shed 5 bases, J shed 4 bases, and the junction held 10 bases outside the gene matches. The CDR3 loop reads CASSDLTGARYEQYF. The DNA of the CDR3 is TGTGCCAGCAGTGACCTGACAGGGGCTAGGTACGAGCAGTACTTC.

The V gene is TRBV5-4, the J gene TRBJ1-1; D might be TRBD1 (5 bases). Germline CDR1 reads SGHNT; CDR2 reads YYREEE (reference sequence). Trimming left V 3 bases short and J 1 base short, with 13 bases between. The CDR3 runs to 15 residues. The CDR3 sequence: CASSSWTGENTEAFF. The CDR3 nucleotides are TGTGCCAGCAGCTCCTGGACGGGGGAGAACACTGAAGCTTTCTTT.

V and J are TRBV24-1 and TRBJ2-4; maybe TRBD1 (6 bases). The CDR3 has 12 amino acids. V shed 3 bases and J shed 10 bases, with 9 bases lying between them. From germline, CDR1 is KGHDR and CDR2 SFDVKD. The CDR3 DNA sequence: TGTGCCACCAGTGATGGGGGCCGAATTCAGTACTTC. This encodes CATSDGGRIQYF.

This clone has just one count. CDR3 sequence reads: CASSWVGEGEQYF. The CDR3 DNA reads as TGTGCCAGCTCCTGGGTGGGGGAGGGCGAGCAGTACTTC. This chain connects TRBV27 to TRBJ2-7; the match to TRBD2 covers 7 bases. V lost 8 bases, J lost 6 bases, and 10 bases stayed unmatched. In germline, CDR1 is MNHEY, CDR2 SMNVEV (reference sequence). There are 13 residues in the CDR3.

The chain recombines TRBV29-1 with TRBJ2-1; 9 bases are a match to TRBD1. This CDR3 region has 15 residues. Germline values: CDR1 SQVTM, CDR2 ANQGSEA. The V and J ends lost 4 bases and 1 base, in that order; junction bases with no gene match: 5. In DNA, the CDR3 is TGCAGCGTTGTGGGCGGGACAGGGTCCTACAATGAGCAGTTCTTC. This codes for CSVVGGTGSYNEQFF.

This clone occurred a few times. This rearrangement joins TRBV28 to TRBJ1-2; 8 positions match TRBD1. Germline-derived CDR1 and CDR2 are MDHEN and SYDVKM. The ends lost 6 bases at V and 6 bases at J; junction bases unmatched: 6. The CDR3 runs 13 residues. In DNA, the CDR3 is TGTGCCAGCAGAATGACAGGGGCTCATGGCTACACCTTC. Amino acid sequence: CASRMTGAHGYTF.